This T cell receptor beta chain was recovered during a study of T cell changes during pregnancy in multiple sclerosis. The V gene end was trimmed by 5 bases and the J gene end by 7 bases; junction bases not matched to a gene: 5. Per the germline V gene, CDR1 is LNHDA and CDR2 is SQIVND (reference sequence). The CDR3 is 14 amino acids. Using immunoSEQ multiplex PCR, the repertoire was profiled, and TCRdb retains in-frame clones only, with some absent. The sample lists around 35,000 clones, 85% to 95% occurring once. The material was CD4+ T cells from peripheral blood mononuclear cells, obtained in the third trimester of pregnancy. The genes are TRBV19 and TRBJ1-4; 9 bases align to TRBD1. This TCR was sampled from a female donor in good health, enrolled as a control in a pregnancy study. The DNA of the CDR3 is TGTGCCAGTAGTGGGACAGGGTTGGGTGAAAAACTGTTTTTT. This gives the protein CASSGTGLGEKLFF.